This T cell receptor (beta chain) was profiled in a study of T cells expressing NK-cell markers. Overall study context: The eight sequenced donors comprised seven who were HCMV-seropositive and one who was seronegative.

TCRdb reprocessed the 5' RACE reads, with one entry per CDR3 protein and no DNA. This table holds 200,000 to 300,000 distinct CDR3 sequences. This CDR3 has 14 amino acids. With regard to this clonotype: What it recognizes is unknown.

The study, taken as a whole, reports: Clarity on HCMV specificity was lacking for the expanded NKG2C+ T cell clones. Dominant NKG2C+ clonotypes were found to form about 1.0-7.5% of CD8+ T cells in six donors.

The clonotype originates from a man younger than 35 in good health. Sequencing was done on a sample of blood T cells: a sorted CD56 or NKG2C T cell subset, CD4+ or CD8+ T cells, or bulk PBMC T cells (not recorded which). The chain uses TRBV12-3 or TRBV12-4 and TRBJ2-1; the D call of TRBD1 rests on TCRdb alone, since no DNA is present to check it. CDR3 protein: CASSLVGEMYEQFF.